A selection of T cell receptor beta chains follows, all from one sample in a study of T cell responses to AZD1222 COVID-19 vaccine. Profiled with immunoSEQ multiplex PCR; TCRdb holds only in-frame clones, not every one. The table includes 150,000 to 200,000 clones, 88% detected once. This specimen consisted of peripheral blood, obtained 28 days after the second AZD1222 dose. Every receptor here comes from an adult who received the AZD1222 COVID-19 vaccine. CDR3s include the opening cysteine and the closing phenylalanine or tryptophan.

J,V,CDR3
TRBJ2-5,TRBV7-3,CASSLNGRKETQYF
TRBJ1-1,TRBV28,CASSSTKGVNTEAFF
TRBJ1-2,TRBV7-2,CASSQNGAGGYTF
TRBJ2-7,TRBV5-1,CASSSRLVTQREGGYEQYF
TRBJ2-1,TRBV19,CASAPSGTFNNEQFF
TRBJ1-4,TRBV9,CASSSHIATNEKLFF
TRBJ2-1,TRBV5-4,CASSLQLADYNEQFF
TRBJ2-3,TRBV28,CASSLRGLSTDTQYF
TRBJ1-2,TRBV9,CASKRGQHYGYTF
TRBJ1-1,TRBV27,CASSFGTEAFF
TRBJ2-7,TRBV27,CASSPGQSYEQYF
TRBJ2-1,TRBV7-2,CASSLRGGSYNEQFF
TRBJ2-5,TRBV6-2/TRBV6-3,CASSSASAQETQYF
TRBJ1-5,TRBV18,CASSPQQDQPQHF
TRBJ1-5,TRBV7-2,CASSPGGGSQPQHF
TRBJ1-2,TRBV30,CAWSLAIGDYGYTF
TRBJ1-4,TRBV5-4,CASSHGRATNEKLFF
TRBJ2-2,TRBV28,CASSLYRQVGELFF
TRBJ2-2,TRBV27,CASSLTNTGELFF
TRBJ1-2,TRBV30,CAWSHVTGMYISYTF
TRBJ2-3,TRBV28,CASSPWTSGASTDTQYF
TRBJ1-2,TRBV5-8,CASSLGKPGQANYGYTF
TRBJ2-7,TRBV4-1,CASSPEGGTTRF
TRBJ2-7,TRBV28,CASSLPGQGYEQYF
TRBJ1-2,TRBV9,CASSAGAGERYGYTF
TRBJ2-1,TRBV11-1,CASSIGAGVIDEQFF
TRBJ1-5,TRBV30,CAWRDRAEQPQHF
TRBJ2-7,TRBV5-6,CASSPDGTGVPYEQYF
TRBJ2-7,TRBV9,CASSVVGQAGYEQYF
TRBJ1-1,TRBV12-3/TRBV12-4,CASSGEVNTEAFF
TRBJ2-7,TRBV7-8,CASSPTRDRGSYEQYF
TRBJ2-7,TRBV7-2,CASTVDRAAYEQYF
TRBJ2-3,TRBV20-1,CSARRADTQYF
TRBJ2-1,TRBV6-2/TRBV6-3,CASSYSIPVEQFF
TRBJ1-5,TRBV19,CASNQATGSNQPQHF
TRBJ1-3,TRBV7-9,CASSSGYSGNTIYF
TRBJ2-7,TRBV2,CASSVTDKSYEQYF
TRBJ2-1,TRBV19,CASSIGYRDTQFF
TRBJ2-7,TRBV3-1/TRBV3-2,CASSQENYEQYF